The rows below give T cell receptor beta chains drawn from one sample of a study of siplizumab effects on memory and regulatory T cells. The assay was immunoSEQ multiplex PCR, and TCRdb's table has in-frame clones only and misses some. This sample carries more than 95,000 clones, approximately 94% of them seen once, and the ten largest clones take roughly 1.7%. Specimen: non-Treg CD4+ T cells sorted from blood. All receptors derive from a human donor in good health. Each CDR3 is given with its conserved first and last residue. D genes are given only for firm matches. Where a row states a size, it is once, few, many or the class of an expanded clone; other rows omit it.

.	.	TRBV14	TRBJ2-3	TGTGCCAGCAGCAGGTCACAGGGATCTTTCACAGATACGCAGTATTTT	CASSRSQGSFTDTQYF
.	TRBD1	TRBV7-2	TRBJ2-7	TGTGCCAGCAGCTTAACACTGGGACAGGGGGCAAACGAGCAGTACTTC	CASSLTLGQGANEQYF
.	TRBD1	TRBV6-1	TRBJ2-7	TGTGCCAGCAGCTTTACAGGGGCCAACCCCTACGAGCAGTACTTC	CASSFTGANPYEQYF
.	TRBD1	TRBV5-4	TRBJ2-6	TGTGCCAGCAGCTTGGCGGGACAGGGTCCCCCTGGGGCCAACGTCCTGACTTTC	CASSLAGQGPPGANVLTF
.	TRBD1	TRBV5-4	TRBJ1-2	TGTGCCAGCAGCTTACCCGGGACAGGGGCCTATGGCTACACCTTC	CASSLPGTGAYGYTF
.	.	TRBV5-1	TRBJ2-2	TGCGCCAGCAGCTTGGCCGGAGGCACCGGGGAGCTGTTTTTT	CASSLAGGTGELFF
.	.	TRBV11-2	TRBJ2-7	TGTGCCAGCAGCGCATCCGGGACTGCATATTTC	CASSASGTAYF
.	.	TRBV18	TRBJ1-1	TGTGCCAGCTCACTTTCTCGGACGGGTCTGAACACTGAAGCTTTCTTT	CASSLSRTGLNTEAFF
.	.	TRBV19	TRBJ2-3	TGTGCCAGTAATACGGGAGAGGGGGGTGCGCAGTATTTT	CASNTGEGGAQYF
.	.	TRBV20-1	TRBJ1-2	TGCAGTGCTAGAGCATTGCTTGGCTACACCTTC	CSARALLGYTF
.	TRBD2	TRBV19	TRBJ2-3	TGTGCCAGTAGTATGCCCCCCGGCGGGGGGCCGAGCACAGATACGCAGTATTTT	CASSMPPGGGPSTDTQYF
.	TRBD1	TRBV12-5	TRBJ1-2	TGTGCTAGTGGTTTGGTATTTGGGGGACAGGGTGGCTATGGCTACACCTTC	CASGLVFGGQGGYGYTF
.	TRBD1	TRBV4-1	TRBJ1-1	TGCGCCAGCAGCCCCCCAGGGGGAGTCCTAGAAGCTTTCTTT	CASSPPGGVLEAFF
.	.	TRBV5-1	TRBJ2-3	TGCGCCAGCAGCTTGGATAAGACAGTAGATACGCAGTATTTT	CASSLDKTVDTQYF
.	.	TRBV19	TRBJ1-1	TGTGCCAGTTTTCAGGGGACCGCCACTGAAGCTTTCTTT	CASFQGTATEAFF
.	.	TRBV19	TRBJ1-5	TGTGCCAGTAGTATTACAGGGAAAAGCAATCAGCCCCAGCATTTT	CASSITGKSNQPQHF
once	.	TRBV2	TRBJ2-6	TGTGCCAGCAGTGAAGCAGAGGGATCCGGGGCCAACGTCCTGACTTTC	CASSEAEGSGANVLTF
.	.	TRBV5-1	TRBJ1-1	TGCGCCAGCAGAGTTACTCAACGGAACACTGAAGCTTTCTTT	CASRVTQRNTEAFF
.	.	TRBV9	TRBJ1-3	TGTGCCAGCAGCACCCGAGGTGGAAGTCCCCCGTATGGAAACACCATATATTTT	CASSTRGGSPPYGNTIYF
.	.	TRBV29-1	TRBJ1-3	TGCAGCGTTGTGAGTGGAAACACCATATATTTT	CSVVSGNTIYF
.	.	TRBV2	TRBJ2-2	TGTGCCAGCAGTTCCCGGGCTGTCGGTAGGACCGGGGAGCTGTTTTTT	CASSSRAVGRTGELFF
.	.	TRBV2	TRBJ2-1	TGTGCCAGCAGTGTCACCGAGGGCGATGAGCAGTTCTTC	CASSVTEGDEQFF